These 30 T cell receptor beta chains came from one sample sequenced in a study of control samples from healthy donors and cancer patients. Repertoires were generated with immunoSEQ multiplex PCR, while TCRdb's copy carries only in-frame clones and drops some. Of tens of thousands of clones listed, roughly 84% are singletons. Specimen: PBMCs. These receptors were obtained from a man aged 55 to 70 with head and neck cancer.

The CDR3 DNA sequence: TGTGCCAGCAGCTTTCCCCTGACAGGGTACGACTACGAGCAGTACTTC. It encodes CASSFPLTGYDYEQYF. The genes are TRBV12-1 and TRBJ2-7; TRBD1, the D gene given by the table, was not confirmed from the DNA. TRBV12-1 is annotated as a pseudogene. The CDR3 is 16 amino acids.

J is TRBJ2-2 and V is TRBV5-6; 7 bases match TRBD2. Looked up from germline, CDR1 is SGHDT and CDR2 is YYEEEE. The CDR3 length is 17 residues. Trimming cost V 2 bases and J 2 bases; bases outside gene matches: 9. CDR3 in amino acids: CASSFFPSGANTGELFF. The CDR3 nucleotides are TGTGCCAGCAGCTTCTTCCCTAGCGGAGCCAACACCGGGGAGCTGTTTTTT.

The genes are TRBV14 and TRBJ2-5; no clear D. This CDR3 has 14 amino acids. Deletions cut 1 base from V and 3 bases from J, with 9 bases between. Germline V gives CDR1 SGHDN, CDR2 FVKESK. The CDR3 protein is CASSQVGREETQYF. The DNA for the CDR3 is TGTGCCAGCAGCCAAGTTGGCCGTGAAGAGACCCAGTACTTC.

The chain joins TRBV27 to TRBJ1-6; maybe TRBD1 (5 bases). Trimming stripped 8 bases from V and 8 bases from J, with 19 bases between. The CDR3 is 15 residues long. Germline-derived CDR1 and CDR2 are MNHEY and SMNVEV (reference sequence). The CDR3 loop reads CASSSWGRGDSPLHF. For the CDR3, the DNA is TGTGCCAGCTCATCATGGGGGAGGGGAGATTCACCCCTCCACTTT.

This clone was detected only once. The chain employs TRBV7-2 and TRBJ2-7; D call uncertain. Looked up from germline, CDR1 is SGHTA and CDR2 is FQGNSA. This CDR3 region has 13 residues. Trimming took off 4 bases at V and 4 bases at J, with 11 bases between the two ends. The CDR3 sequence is CASSSRYGYEQYF. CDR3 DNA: TGTGCCAGCAGCTCCCGCTACGGGTACGAGCAGTACTTC.

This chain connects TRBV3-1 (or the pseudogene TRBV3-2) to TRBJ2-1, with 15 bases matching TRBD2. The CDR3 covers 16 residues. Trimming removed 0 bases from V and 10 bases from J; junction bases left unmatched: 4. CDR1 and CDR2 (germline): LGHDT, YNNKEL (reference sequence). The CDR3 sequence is CASSQDGLAGGREQFF. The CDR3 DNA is TGTGCCAGCAGCCAAGATGGACTAGCGGGAGGGAGGGAGCAGTTCTTC.

In nucleotides, the CDR3 is TGTGCCTGGAGCGGGTCGGGGGAGCAGTACTTC. Encoded protein: CAWSGSGEQYF. J is TRBJ2-7 and V is TRBV30; D is perhaps TRBD2 (5 bases). CDR3 length equals 11 residues. V was shortened by 3 bases and J by 7 bases, with 10 bases between the two germline ends. The germline V gene has CDR1 GTSNPN and CDR2 SVGIG (reference sequence).

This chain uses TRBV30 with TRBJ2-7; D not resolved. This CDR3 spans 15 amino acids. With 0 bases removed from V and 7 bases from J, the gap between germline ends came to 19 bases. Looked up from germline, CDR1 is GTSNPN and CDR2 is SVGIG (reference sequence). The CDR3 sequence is CAWSVNVKGWIEQYF. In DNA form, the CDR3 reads TGTGCCTGGAGTGTAAACGTAAAAGGGTGGATTGAGCAGTACTTC.

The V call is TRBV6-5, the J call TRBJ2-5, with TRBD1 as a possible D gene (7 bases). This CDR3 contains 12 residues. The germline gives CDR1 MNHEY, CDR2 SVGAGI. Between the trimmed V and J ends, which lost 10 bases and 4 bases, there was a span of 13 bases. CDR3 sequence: CATEGAGETQYF. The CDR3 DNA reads TGTGCCACGGAGGGGGCAGGAGAGACCCAGTACTTC.

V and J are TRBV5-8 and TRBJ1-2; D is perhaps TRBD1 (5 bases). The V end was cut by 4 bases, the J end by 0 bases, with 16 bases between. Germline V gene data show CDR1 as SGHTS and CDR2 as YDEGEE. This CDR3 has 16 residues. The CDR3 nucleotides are TGTGCCAGCAGCCGCCGGGACGGACCAGCTAACTATGGCTACACCTTC. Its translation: CASSRRDGPANYGYTF.

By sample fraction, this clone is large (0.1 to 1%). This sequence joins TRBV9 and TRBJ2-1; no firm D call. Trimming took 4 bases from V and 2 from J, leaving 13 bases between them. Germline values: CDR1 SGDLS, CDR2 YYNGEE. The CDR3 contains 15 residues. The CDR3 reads CASSPWAGPYNEQFF. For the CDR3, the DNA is TGTGCCAGCAGCCCATGGGCCGGACCCTACAATGAGCAGTTCTTC. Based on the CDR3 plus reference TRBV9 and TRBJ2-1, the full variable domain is DSGVTQTPKHLITATGQRVTLRCSPRSGDLSVYWYQQSLDQGLQFLIQYYNGEERAKGNILERFSAQQFPDLHSELNLSSLELGDSALYFCASSPWAGPYNEQFFGPGTRLTVL.

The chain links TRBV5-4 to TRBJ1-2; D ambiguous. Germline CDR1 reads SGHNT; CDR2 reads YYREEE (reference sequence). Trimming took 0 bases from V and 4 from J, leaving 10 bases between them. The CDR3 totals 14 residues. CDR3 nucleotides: TGTGCCAGCAGCTTGGTAGCGGGCGGCTATGGCTACACCTTC. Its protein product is CASSLVAGGYGYTF.

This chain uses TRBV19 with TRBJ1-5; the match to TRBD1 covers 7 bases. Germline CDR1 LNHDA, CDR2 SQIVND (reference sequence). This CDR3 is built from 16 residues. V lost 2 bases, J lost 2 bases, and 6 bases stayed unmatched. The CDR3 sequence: CASSIRPGGGNQPQHF. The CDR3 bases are TGTGCCAGTAGTATACGGCCAGGGGGGGGCAATCAGCCCCAGCATTTT. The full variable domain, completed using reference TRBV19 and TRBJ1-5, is DGGITQSPKYLFRKEGQNVTLSCEQNLNHDAMYWYRQDPGQGLRLIYYSQIVNDFQKGDIAEGYSVSREKKESFPLTVTSAQKNPTAFYLCASSIRPGGGNQPQHFGDGTRLSIL.

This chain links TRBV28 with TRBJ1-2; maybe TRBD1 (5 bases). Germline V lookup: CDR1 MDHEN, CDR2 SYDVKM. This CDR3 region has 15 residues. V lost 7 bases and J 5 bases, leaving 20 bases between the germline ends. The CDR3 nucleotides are TGTGCCAGCACCCCAGGAGGGGCGAACTCATATGGCTACACCTTC. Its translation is CASTPGGANSYGYTF.

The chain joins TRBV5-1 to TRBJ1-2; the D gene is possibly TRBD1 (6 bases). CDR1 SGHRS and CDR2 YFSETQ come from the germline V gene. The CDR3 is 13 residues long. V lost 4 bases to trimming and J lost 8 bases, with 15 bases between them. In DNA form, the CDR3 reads TGCGCCAGCAGCCCGACACAGGGACGAGGCTACACCTTC. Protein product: CASSPTQGRGYTF.

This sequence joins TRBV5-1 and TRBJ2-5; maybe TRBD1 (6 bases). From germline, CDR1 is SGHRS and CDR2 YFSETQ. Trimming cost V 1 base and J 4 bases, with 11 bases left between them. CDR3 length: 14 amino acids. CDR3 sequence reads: CASSLFGRGETQYF. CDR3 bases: TGCGCCAGCAGCTTGTTTGGCAGGGGAGAGACCCAGTACTTC.

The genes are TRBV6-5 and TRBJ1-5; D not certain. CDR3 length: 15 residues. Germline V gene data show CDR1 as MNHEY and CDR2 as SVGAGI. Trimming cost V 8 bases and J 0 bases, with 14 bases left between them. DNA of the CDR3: TGTGCCAGCCTGGACCGGGTTAATAGCAATCAGCCCCAGCATTTT. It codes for CASLDRVNSNQPQHF.

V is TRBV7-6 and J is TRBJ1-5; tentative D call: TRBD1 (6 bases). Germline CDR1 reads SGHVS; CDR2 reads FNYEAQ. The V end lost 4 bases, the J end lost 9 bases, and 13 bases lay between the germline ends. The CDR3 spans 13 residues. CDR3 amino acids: CASSSGDQRPQHF. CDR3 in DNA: TGTGCCAGCAGCTCAGGGGATCAGCGGCCCCAGCATTTT. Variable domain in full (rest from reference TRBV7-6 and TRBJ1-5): GAGVSQSPRYKVTKRGQDVALRCDPISGHVSLYWYRQALGQGPEFLTYFNYEAQQDKSGLPNDRFSAERPEGSISTLTIQRTEQRDSAMYRCASSSGDQRPQHFGDGTRLSIL.

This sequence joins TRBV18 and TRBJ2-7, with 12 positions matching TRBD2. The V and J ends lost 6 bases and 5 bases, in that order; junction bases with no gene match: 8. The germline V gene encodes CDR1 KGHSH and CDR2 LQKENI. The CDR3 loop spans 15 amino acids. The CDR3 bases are TGTGCCAGCTCCCTCGGACTAGCGGGATTCGACGAGCAGTACTTC. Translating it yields CASSLGLAGFDEQYF.

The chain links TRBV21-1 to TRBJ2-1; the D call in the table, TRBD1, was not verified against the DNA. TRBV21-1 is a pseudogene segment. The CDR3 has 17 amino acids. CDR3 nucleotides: TGTGCCAGCAGCAAAATGGCGGGGACAGGCCTGTACAATGAGCAGTTCTTC. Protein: CASSKMAGTGLYNEQFF.

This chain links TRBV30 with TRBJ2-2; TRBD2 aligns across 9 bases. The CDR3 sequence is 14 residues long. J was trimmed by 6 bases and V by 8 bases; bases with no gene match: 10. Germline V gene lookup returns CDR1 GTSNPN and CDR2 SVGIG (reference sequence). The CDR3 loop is CARRLAGTSGELFF. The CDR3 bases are TGTGCCCGCCGCCTAGCGGGAACGTCCGGGGAGCTGTTTTTT.

The CDR3 sequence is CASSPGGTADEKLFF. In DNA form, the CDR3 reads TGCGCCAGCAGCCCCGGGGGGACAGCCGATGAAAAACTGTTTTTT. The rearrangement joins TRBV5-1 to TRBJ1-4; TRBD1 matches 7 bases. CDR1 and CDR2 (germline): SGHRS, YFSETQ. This CDR3 has 15 amino acids. J lost 6 bases, V lost 4 bases, and 9 bases had no gene match.

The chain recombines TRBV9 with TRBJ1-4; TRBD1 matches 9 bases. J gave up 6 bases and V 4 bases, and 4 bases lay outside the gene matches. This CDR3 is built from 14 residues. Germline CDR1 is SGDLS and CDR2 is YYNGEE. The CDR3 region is CASSPRDRDEKLFF. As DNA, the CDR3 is TGTGCCAGCAGCCCCCGGGACAGGGATGAAAAACTGTTTTTT.

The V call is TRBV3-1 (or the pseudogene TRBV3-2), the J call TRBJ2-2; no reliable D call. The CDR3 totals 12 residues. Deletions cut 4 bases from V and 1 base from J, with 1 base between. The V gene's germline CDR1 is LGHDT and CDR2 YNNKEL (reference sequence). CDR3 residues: CASSLNTGELFF. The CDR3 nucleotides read TGTGCCAGCAGCCTGAACACCGGGGAGCTGTTTTTT.

The CDR3 region is CASSRDGNQPQHF. CDR3 DNA sequence: TGTGCCAGCAGCCGTGACGGCAATCAGCCCCAGCATTTT. The chain couples TRBV5-5 to TRBJ1-5; no clear D. Germline V gene sequence: CDR1 SGHKS, CDR2 YYEKEE (reference sequence). Trimming removed 4 bases from V and 2 bases from J, with 7 bases in between. This CDR3 is 13 amino acids long.

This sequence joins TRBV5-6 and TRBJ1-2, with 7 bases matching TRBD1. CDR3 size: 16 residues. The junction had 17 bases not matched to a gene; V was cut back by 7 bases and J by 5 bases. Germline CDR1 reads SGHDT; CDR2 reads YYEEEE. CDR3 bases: TGTGCCAGCGGGACGGACGACCGGGACAGACTATATGGCTACACCTTC. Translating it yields CASGTDDRDRLYGYTF.

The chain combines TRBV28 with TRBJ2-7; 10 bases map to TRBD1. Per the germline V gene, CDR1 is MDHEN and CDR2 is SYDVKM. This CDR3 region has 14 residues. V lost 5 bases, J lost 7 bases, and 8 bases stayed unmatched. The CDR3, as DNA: TGTGCCAGCAGTCACGGGACAGGGGTCGGAGAGCAGTACTTC. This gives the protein CASSHGTGVGEQYF.

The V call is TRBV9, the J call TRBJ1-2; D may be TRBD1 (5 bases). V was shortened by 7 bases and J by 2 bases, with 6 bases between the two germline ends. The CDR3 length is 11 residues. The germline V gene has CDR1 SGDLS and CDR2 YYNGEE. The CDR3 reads CASDRNYGYTF. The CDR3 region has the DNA TGTGCCAGCGACAGAAACTATGGCTACACCTTC.

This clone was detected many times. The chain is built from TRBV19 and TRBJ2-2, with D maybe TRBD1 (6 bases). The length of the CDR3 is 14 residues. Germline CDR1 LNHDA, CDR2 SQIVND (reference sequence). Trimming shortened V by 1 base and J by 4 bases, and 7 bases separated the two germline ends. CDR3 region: CASSIGQVTGELFF. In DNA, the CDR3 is TGTGCCAGTAGTATAGGACAGGTCACCGGGGAGCTGTTTTTT.

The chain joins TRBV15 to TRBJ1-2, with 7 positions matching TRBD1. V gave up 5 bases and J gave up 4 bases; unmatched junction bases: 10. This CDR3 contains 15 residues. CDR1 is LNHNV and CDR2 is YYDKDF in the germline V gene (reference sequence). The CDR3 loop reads CATSPDRVLRYGYTF. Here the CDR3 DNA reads TGTGCCACCAGCCCTGACAGGGTACTTCGCTATGGCTACACCTTC.